This T cell receptor beta chain originates from a study of blood T cell repertoires in COVID-19. The CDR3 runs to 14 residues. V was clipped by 1 base and J by 3 bases, with 9 bases between them. The germline gives CDR1 LNHDA, CDR2 SQIVND (reference sequence). The repertoire was sequenced with immunoSEQ multiplex PCR; TCRdb's copy has only in-frame clones and lacks some. Of a few hundred thousand clones detected, 86% appear once; the ten largest clones hold 2.2%. The chain uses TRBV19 and TRBJ2-5, with D possibly being TRBD1 (6 bases). Specimen: peripheral blood. This clonotype was obtained from a woman in her fifties or sixties with acute or convalescent COVID-19. The CDR3 region is CASSIGTEEETQYF. In DNA, the CDR3 is TGTGCCAGTAGTATAGGGACAGAAGAAGAGACCCAGTACTTC.